The T cell receptor beta chain under discussion was sequenced for a study of blood T cell repertoires in COVID-19. At the level of the study: Researchers got acute and convalescent COVID-19 samples from the United States, Italy and Spain.

Individuals drawn from 20 to 30 US areas were roughly 18 to 95 years old. Cohorts were determined from participant-reported clinical history. Cohort 3 recovered donors had two negative PCRs, clearance, or symptom resolution. The protocol was immunoSEQ multiplex PCR, while the TCRdb copy is restricted to in-frame clones and leaves out a portion. This table holds fewer than 300,000 clones, 80% to 95% found once. This CDR3 region has 15 residues. From germline, CDR1 is MNHEY and CDR2 SVGAGI. V lost 0 bases to trimming and J lost 7 bases, with 13 bases between them. The sample consisted of PBMCs or T cells enriched from blood (not recorded which). V is TRBV6-5 and J is TRBJ1-5, with D possibly matching TRBD1 (6 bases). This TCR was recovered from a woman in her 30s who had recovered from COVID-19. The CDR3, as DNA: TGTGCCAGCAGTTACTCGGCAGGGGTGGTGCAGCCCCAGCATTTT. This gives the protein CASSYSAGVVQPQHF.